This T cell receptor (beta chain) was found in a study of OX40 agonist ivuxolimab in advanced cancers. Across the study: Intravenous ivuxolimab at 0.01 to 10 mg/kg was given to patients every 2 weeks. Melanoma, hepatocellular carcinoma, head and neck or renal cell cancer occurred in dose-escalation patients. Study results and limitations: Expanded clones tended on average to be more numerous among CD8+ T cells than CD4+. Dosing at 0.1 to 3.0 mg/kg was accompanied by clonal expansion of CD4+ and CD8+ blood T cells by week 6.

To note about this clone: Its antigen remains unidentified.

This CDR3 is 15 amino acids long. Germline loops: CDR1 MNHNY, CDR2 SVGAGI (reference sequence). The V and J ends lost 7 bases and 2 bases respectively, with 17 bases between them. The protocol was immunoSEQ multiplex PCR, while the TCRdb copy is restricted to in-frame clones and leaves out a portion. The data contain around 84,000 clones, over 80% of them singletons. The source was CD4+ or CD8+ T cells sorted from blood, collected in a trial of the OX40 agonist ivuxolimab. This sequence was found in an adult with an advanced solid tumor such as melanoma, head and neck, liver or kidney cancer. The genes are TRBV6-6 and TRBJ2-5, with D possibly being TRBD2 (6 bases). The CDR3 protein is CASTPRPGEQETQYF. In nucleotides, the CDR3 is TGTGCCAGCACCCCACGGCCGGGGGAGCAAGAGACCCAGTACTTC.